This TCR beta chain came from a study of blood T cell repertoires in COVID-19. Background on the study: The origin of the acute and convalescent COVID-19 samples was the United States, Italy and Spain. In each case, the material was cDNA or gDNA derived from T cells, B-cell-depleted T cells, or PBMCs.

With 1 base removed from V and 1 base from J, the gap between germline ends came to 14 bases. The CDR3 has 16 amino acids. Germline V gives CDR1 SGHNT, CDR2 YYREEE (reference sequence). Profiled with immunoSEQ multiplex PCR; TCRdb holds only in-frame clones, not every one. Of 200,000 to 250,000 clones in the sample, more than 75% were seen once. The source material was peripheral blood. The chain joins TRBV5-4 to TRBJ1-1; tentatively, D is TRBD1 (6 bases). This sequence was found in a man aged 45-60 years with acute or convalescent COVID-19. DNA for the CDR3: TGTGCCAGCAGCTTGCTGCCGGGACAACCGAACACTGAAGCTTTCTTT. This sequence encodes CASSLLPGQPNTEAFF.